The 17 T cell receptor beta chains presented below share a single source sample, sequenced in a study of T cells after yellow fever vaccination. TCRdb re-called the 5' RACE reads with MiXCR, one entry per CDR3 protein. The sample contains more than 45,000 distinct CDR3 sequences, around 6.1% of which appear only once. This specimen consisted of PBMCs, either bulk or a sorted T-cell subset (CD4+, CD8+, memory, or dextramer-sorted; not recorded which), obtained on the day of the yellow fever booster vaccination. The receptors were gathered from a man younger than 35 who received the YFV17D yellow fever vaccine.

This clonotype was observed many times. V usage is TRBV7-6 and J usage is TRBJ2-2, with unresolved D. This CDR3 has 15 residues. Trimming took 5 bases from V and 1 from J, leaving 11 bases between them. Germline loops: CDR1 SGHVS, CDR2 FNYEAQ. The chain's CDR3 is CASSPMTRNTGELFF. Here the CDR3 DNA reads TGTGCCAGCAGCCCAATGACCAGGAACACCGGGGAGCTGTTTTTT. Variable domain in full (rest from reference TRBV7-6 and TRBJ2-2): GAGVSQSPRYKVTKRGQDVALRCDPISGHVSLYWYRQALGQGPEFLTYFNYEAQQDKSGLPNDRFSAERPEGSISTLTIQRTEQRDSAMYRCASSPMTRNTGELFFGEGSRLTVL.

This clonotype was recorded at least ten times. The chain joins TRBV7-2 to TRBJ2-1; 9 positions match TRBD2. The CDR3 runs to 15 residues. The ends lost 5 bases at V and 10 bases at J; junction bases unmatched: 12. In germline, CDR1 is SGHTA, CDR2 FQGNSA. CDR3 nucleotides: TGTGCCAGCAGCCCAGCTCAGCGGGGGGCTATCGAGCAGTTCTTC. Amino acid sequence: CASSPAQRGAIEQFF.

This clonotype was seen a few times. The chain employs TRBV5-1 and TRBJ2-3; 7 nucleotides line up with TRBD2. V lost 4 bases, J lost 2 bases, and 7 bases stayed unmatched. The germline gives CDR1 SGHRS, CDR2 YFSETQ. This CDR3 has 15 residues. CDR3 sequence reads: CASSGGGLSTDTQYF. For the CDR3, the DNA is TGCGCCAGCAGCGGCGGGGGACTATCCACAGATACGCAGTATTTT.

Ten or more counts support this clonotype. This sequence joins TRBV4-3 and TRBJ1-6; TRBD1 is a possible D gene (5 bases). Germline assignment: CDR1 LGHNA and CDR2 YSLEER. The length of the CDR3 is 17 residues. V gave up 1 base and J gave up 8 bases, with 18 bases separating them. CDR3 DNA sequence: TGCGCCAGCAGCCAAGCAGTTCTCAGGGCCTCCCATTCACCCCTCCACTTT. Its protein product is CASSQAVLRASHSPLHF.

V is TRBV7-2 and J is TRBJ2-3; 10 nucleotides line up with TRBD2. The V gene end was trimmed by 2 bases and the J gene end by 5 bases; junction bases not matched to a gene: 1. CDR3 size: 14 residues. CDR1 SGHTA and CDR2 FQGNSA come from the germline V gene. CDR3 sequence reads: CASSLRLAGDTQYF. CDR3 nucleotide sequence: TGTGCCAGCAGCTTAAGACTAGCGGGAGATACGCAGTATTTT.

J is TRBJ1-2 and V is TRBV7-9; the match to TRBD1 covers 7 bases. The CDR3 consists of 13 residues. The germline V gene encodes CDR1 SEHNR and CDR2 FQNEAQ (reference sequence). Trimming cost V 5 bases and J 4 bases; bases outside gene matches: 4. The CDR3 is CASSRTGPYGYTF. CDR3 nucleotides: TGTGCCAGCAGCCGGACAGGTCCCTATGGCTACACCTTC.

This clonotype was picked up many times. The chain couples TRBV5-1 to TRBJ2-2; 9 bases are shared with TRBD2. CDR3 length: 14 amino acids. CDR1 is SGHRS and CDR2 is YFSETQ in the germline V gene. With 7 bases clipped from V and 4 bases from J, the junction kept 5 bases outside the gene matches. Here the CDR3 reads CASRLAGLTGELFF. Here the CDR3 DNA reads TGCGCCAGCCGTCTAGCGGGACTCACCGGGGAGCTGTTTTTT.

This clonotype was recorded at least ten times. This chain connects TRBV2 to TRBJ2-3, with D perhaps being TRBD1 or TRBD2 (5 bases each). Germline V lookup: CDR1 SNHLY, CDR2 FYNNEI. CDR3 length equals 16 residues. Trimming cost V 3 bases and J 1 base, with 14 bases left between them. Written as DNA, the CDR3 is TGTGCCAGCAGTGACTTACTCATGGGGGGCACAGATACGCAGTATTTT. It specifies CASSDLLMGGTDTQYF. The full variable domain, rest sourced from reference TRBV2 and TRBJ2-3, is EPEVTQTPSHQVTQMGQEVILRCVPISNHLYFYWYRQILGQKVEFLVSFYNNEISEKSEIFDDQFSVERPDGSNFTLKIRSTKLEDSAMYFCASSDLLMGGTDTQYFGPGTRLTVL.

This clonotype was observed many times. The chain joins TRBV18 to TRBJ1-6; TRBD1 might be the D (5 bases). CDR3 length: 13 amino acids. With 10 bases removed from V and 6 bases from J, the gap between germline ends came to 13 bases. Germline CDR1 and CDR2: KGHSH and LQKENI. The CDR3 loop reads CATKGRPNSPLHF. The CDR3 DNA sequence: TGTGCCACAAAGGGACGGCCTAATTCACCCCTCCACTTT.

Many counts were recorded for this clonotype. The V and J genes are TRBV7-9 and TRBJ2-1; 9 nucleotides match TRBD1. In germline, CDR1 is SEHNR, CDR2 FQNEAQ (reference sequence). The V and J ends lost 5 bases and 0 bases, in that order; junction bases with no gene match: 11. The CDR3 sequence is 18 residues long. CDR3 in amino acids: CASSPGPGTGPSYNEQFF. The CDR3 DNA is TGTGCCAGCAGCCCGGGTCCCGGGACAGGGCCCTCCTACAATGAGCAGTTCTTC.

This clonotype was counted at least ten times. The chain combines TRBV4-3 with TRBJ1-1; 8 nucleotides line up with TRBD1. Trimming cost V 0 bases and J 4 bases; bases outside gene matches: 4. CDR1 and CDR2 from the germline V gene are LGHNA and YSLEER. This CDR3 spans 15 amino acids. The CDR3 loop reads CASSQEGTGRTEAFF. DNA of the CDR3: TGCGCCAGCAGCCAAGAAGGGACAGGCCGCACTGAAGCTTTCTTT.

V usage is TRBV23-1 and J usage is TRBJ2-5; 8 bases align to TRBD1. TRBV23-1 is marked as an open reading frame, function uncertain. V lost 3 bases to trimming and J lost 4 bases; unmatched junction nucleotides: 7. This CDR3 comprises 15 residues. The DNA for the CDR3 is TGCGCCAGCAGTCATCCGGACAGGGTTCCAGAGACCCAGTACTTC. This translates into CASSHPDRVPETQYF.

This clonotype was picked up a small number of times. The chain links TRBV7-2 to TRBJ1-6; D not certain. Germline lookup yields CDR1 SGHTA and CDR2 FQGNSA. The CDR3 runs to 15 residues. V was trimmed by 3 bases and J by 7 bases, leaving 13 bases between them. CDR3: CASSFTVPGNSPLHF. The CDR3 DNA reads TGTGCCAGCAGCTTTACCGTACCGGGAAATTCACCCCTCCACTTT.

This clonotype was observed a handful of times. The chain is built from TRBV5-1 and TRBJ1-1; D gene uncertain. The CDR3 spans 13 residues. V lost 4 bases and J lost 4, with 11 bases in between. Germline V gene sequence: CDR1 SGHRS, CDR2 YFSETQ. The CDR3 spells CASSQDPSTEAFF. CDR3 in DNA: TGCGCCAGCAGCCAGGATCCCAGCACTGAAGCTTTCTTT.

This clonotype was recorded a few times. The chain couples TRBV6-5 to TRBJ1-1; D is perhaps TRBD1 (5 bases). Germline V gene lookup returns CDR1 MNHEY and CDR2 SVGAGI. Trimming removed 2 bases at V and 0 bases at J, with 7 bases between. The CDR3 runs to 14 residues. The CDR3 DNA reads TGTGCCAGCAGTTACCGGGGGATGAACACTGAAGCTTTCTTT. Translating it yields CASSYRGMNTEAFF.

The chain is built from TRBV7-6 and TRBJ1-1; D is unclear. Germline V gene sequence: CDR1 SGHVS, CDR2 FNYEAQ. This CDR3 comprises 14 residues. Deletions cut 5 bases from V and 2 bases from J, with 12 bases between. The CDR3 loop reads CASSLNLINTEAFF. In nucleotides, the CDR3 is TGTGCCAGCAGCCTTAATCTCATTAACACTGAAGCTTTCTTT. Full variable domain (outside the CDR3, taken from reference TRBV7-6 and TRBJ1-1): GAGVSQSPRYKVTKRGQDVALRCDPISGHVSLYWYRQALGQGPEFLTYFNYEAQQDKSGLPNDRFSAERPEGSISTLTIQRTEQRDSAMYRCASSLNLINTEAFFGQGTRLTVV.

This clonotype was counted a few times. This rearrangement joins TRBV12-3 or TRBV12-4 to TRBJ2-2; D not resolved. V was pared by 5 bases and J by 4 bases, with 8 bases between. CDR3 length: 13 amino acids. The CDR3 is CASSQTLTGELFF. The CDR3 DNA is TGTGCCAGCAGTCAGACTCTCACCGGGGAGCTGTTTTTT.